One and the same sample provided the 27 T cell receptor beta chains below, sequenced in a study of vaccination and CD4 T cells after COVID-19. TCRdb reprocessed the PCR reads via MiXCR and lists one record per CDR3 protein. The sample yields tens of thousands of distinct CDR3 sequences, roughly 50% seen once. Documented time point: late sampling 161 to 241 days after vaccination in a few convalescent patients. Here the sequenced sample was CD4+ T cells from blood, taken about 7 months after SARS-CoV-2 vaccination. These receptors were taken from a human donor who had recovered from COVID-19.

The genes are TRBV10-3 and TRBJ2-1; 8 bases agree with TRBD2. J was trimmed by 11 bases and V by 10 bases; bases with no gene match: 13. CDR1 ENHRY and CDR2 SYGVKD come from the germline V gene. This CDR3 contains 13 residues. The CDR3 loop reads CATLAFGGEKQFF. The CDR3 DNA follows: TGTGCCACCCTGGCCTTCGGGGGGGAAAAGCAGTTCTTC.

Notes on this clonotype: The junction differs from germline at one of its ends, possibly a read error. The rearrangement links TRBV7-7 to TRBJ2-3, with 7 bases lining up with TRBD1. Germline V gives CDR1 SSHAT, CDR2 FNYEAQ (reference sequence). The CDR3 is 17 residues long. The CDR3 region is CASSLGRDSGFTDTQYF. CDR3 coding DNA: TGTGCTAGCAGCTTAGGCCGGGACAGTGGGTTCACAGATACGCAGTATTTT.

The V gene is TRBV10-3, the J gene TRBJ2-7; 8 bases are shared with TRBD2. This CDR3 has 13 residues. Looked up from germline, CDR1 is ENHRY and CDR2 is SYGVKD. The V gene end was trimmed by 10 bases and the J gene end by 5 bases; junction bases not matched to a gene: 10. The CDR3 is CASRGAGEDEQYF. In DNA form, the CDR3 reads TGTGCCAGCAGAGGAGCGGGAGAGGACGAGCAGTACTTC.

V gene TRBV20-1 combines with J gene TRBJ2-3; TRBD2 matches at 7 bases. The germline V gene has CDR1 DFQATT and CDR2 SNEGSKA (reference sequence). V lost 4 bases and J lost 6; bases outside the gene matches: 7. The length of the CDR3 is 13 residues. The CDR3 coding sequence is TGCAGTGCTACTAAAATACTAGCGGATACGCAGTATTTT. Translation gives CSATKILADTQYF.

This clonotype came up a few times. The chain has TRBV20-1 and TRBJ1-5, with 11 nucleotides matching TRBD1. The CDR3 is 13 amino acids. Per the germline V gene, CDR1 is DFQATT and CDR2 is SNEGSKA (reference sequence). V dropped 6 bases and J dropped 4; count of bases not matched to a gene: 2. CDR3 loop: CSAGTGGNQPQHF. The CDR3 DNA reads TGCAGTGCGGGGACAGGGGGGAATCAGCCCCAGCATTTT.

The chain recombines TRBV27 with TRBJ2-7; D is unresolved. Germline lookup yields CDR1 MNHEY and CDR2 SMNVEV (reference sequence). The CDR3 has 14 amino acids. V gave up 2 bases and J gave up 1 base, with 9 bases separating them. The CDR3 spells CASSLGWGSYEQYF. In DNA, the CDR3 is TGTGCCAGCAGTTTAGGATGGGGATCCTACGAGCAGTACTTC.

This rearrangement joins TRBV6-2 or TRBV6-3 to TRBJ1-5; 8 positions match TRBD1. Germline lookup yields CDR1 MNHEY and CDR2 SVGEGT. J gave up 6 bases and V 8 bases, and 9 bases lay outside the gene matches. The CDR3 consists of 14 residues. DNA of the CDR3: TGTGCCAGCGGCCGTCGGGACAGGCGTCAGCCCCAGCATTTT. Protein: CASGRRDRRQPQHF.

This clonotype was seen only a few times. The chain has TRBV20-1 and TRBJ2-7, with D possibly matching TRBD1 (5 bases). In germline, CDR1 is DFQATT, CDR2 SNEGSKA (reference sequence). CDR3 length equals 13 residues. The germline V and J ends were trimmed by 6 bases and 2 bases, with 14 bases remaining between them. The CDR3: CSARQTDTYEQYF. CDR3 DNA sequence: TGCAGTGCACGACAGACAGATACCTACGAGCAGTACTTC.

The chain employs TRBV7-2 and TRBJ1-2; the D is unclear. The CDR3 is 12 amino acids. Germline CDR1 SGHTA, CDR2 FQGNSA. Trimming took off 4 bases at V and 5 bases at J, with 8 bases between the two ends. The CDR3 DNA sequence: TGTGCCAGCAGCTCACTGGGGTATGGCTACACCTTC. Protein product: CASSSLGYGYTF. The full variable domain, in which reference TRBV7-2 and TRBJ1-2 provide the parts outside the CDR3, is GAGVSQSPSNKVTEKGKDVELRCDPISGHTALYWYRQSLGQGLEFLIYFQGNSAPDKSGLPSDRFSAERTGGSVSTLTIQRTQQEDSAVYLCASSSLGYGYTFGSGTRLTVV.

This clonotype showed up just a few times. This sequence joins TRBV20-1 and TRBJ2-3, with a weak D call TRBD1 (6 bases). V was pared by 0 bases and J by 6 bases, with 13 bases between. The CDR3 length is 14 residues. CDR1 and CDR2 (germline): DFQATT, SNEGSKA (reference sequence). CDR3 sequence (DNA): TGCAGTGCTAGAGATTGGCAGGGGATGGATACGCAGTATTTT. Amino acid sequence: CSARDWQGMDTQYF.

The chain recombines TRBV20-1 with TRBJ2-3; the D gene is possibly TRBD2 (6 bases). The CDR3 has 17 amino acids. Trimming removed 8 bases from V and 1 base from J, with 25 bases in between. Germline values: CDR1 DFQATT, CDR2 SNEGSKA (reference sequence). CDR3: CSTPSAGFSGRTDTQYF. CDR3 in DNA: TGCAGTACCCCCTCCGCGGGGTTTAGCGGTCGCACAGATACGCAGTATTTT.

Only one count was recorded for this clonotype. The chain employs TRBV7-9 and TRBJ1-6; D ambiguous. The CDR3 is 13 amino acids. The V gene's germline CDR1 is SEHNR and CDR2 FQNEAQ (reference sequence). Deletions cut 3 bases from V and 10 bases from J, with 10 bases between. CDR3 protein: CASSFESGSPLHF. CDR3 nucleotide sequence: TGTGCCAGCAGCTTCGAAAGCGGGTCACCCCTCCACTTT.

The V call is TRBV7-8, the J call TRBJ1-6; D uncertain. Germline CDR1 and CDR2: SGHVS and FQNEAQ. Trimming took off 1 base at V and 7 bases at J, with 14 bases between the two ends. This CDR3 region has 16 residues. CDR3 in DNA: TGTGCCAGCAGCTTAGTTTTACAGACCTTCAATTCACCCCTCCACTTT. This codes for CASSLVLQTFNSPLHF.

The genes are TRBV7-3 and TRBJ2-2; either TRBD1 or TRBD2 may fit D (6 bases each). The ends were cut back, 1 base at V and 4 bases at J, with 13 bases in the middle. The CDR3 is made up of 16 amino acids. Germline loops: CDR1 SGHTA, CDR2 FQGTGA. CDR3 amino acids: CASSLKGGGVTGELFF. CDR3 nucleotide sequence: TGTGCCAGCAGCTTAAAGGGGGGAGGAGTCACCGGGGAGCTGTTTTTT. The full variable domain, its missing parts supplied by reference TRBV7-3 and TRBJ2-2, is GAGVSQTPSNKVTEKGKYVELRCDPISGHTALYWYRQSLGQGPEFLIYFQGTGAADDSGLPNDRFFAVRPEGSVSTLKIQRTERGDSAVYLCASSLKGGGVTGELFFGEGSRLTVL.

The sample holds one count of this clonotype. CDR3: CASSWKLAGVEHEQFF. Here the CDR3 DNA reads TGTGCCAGCAGCTGGAAACTAGCGGGAGTGGAGCATGAGCAGTTCTTC. The J gene is TRBJ2-1, the V gene TRBV7-8, with TRBD2 identical over 11 bases. The germline gives CDR1 SGHVS, CDR2 FQNEAQ. Trimming at V came to 4 bases and at J to 8 bases, leaving 10 bases not matched to a gene. There are 16 residues in the CDR3.

V gene TRBV7-9 combines with J gene TRBJ2-1; D may be TRBD2 (6 bases). This CDR3 region has 14 residues. The V end was cut by 5 bases, the J end by 5 bases, with 13 bases between. Germline V CDR1 and CDR2: SEHNR, FQNEAQ (reference sequence). The CDR3 is CASSDWTTDNEQFF. CDR3 sequence (DNA): TGTGCCAGCAGCGACTGGACTACTGACAATGAGCAGTTCTTC. Based on the CDR3 plus reference TRBV7-9 and TRBJ2-1, the full variable domain is DTGVSQNPRHKITKRGQNVTFRCDPISEHNRLYWYRQTLGQGPEFLTYFQNEAQLEKSRLLSDRFSAERPKGSFSTLEIQRTEQGDSAMYLCASSDWTTDNEQFFGPGTRLTVL.

The chain joins TRBV20-1 to TRBJ1-4; 7 nucleotides match TRBD1. J gave up 15 bases and V 3 bases, and 10 bases lay outside the gene matches. From germline, CDR1 is DFQATT and CDR2 SNEGSKA (reference sequence). This CDR3 is built from 12 residues. The CDR3 is CSASRDSRRVFF. As DNA, the CDR3 is TGCAGTGCTAGCCGGGACAGTCGGAGGGTGTTTTTT.

This clonotype is a singleton in its sample. The chain carries TRBV7-9 and TRBJ2-7; perhaps TRBD1 as D (5 bases). Germline V CDR1 and CDR2: SEHNR, FQNEAQ (reference sequence). V lost 3 bases, J lost 6 bases, and 12 bases lay in between. The CDR3 sequence is 13 residues long. The CDR3 DNA reads as TGTGCCAGCAGCTTTAGGCCACAGGCCGAGCAGTACTTC. It encodes CASSFRPQAEQYF.

The chain recombines TRBV7-6 with TRBJ2-7, with unresolved D. The DNA end is more similar to TRBJ2-5, so the J call may be wrong. This CDR3 comprises 16 residues. Germline CDR1 and CDR2: SGHVS and FNYEAQ. CDR3 coding DNA: TGTGCCAGCAGCTTAGTTGTTGACACTTCGGGAGAGACCCAGTACTTC. It specifies CASSLVVDTSGETQYF.

V and J are TRBV20-1 and TRBJ2-1, with 9 bases fitting TRBD2. Germline CDR1 reads DFQATT; CDR2 reads SNEGSKA (reference sequence). J was trimmed by 5 bases and V by 5 bases; bases with no gene match: 7. The CDR3 has 14 residues. The CDR3 nucleotides read TGCAGTGCTGGACGAGGCGGGAGGGACAATGAGCAGTTCTTC. Protein product: CSAGRGGRDNEQFF.

The chain employs TRBV19 and TRBJ2-1; TRBD2 matches 11 bases. This CDR3 contains 15 residues. V gave up 6 bases and J gave up 3 bases; unmatched junction bases: 4. Germline V gene lookup returns CDR1 LNHDA and CDR2 SQIVND (reference sequence). The CDR3 spells CASRGLAENYNEQFF. CDR3 coding DNA: TGTGCCAGTAGGGGACTAGCGGAAAACTACAATGAGCAGTTCTTC.

The chain uses TRBV6-5 and TRBJ2-2; 9 bases line up with TRBD2. CDR1 MNHEY and CDR2 SVGAGI come from the germline V gene. CDR3 size: 16 residues. V shed 2 bases and J 4 bases; nucleotides not matched to a gene: 5. The CDR3: CASSYPATSGTGELFF. CDR3 coding DNA: TGTGCCAGCAGTTACCCGGCGACTAGCGGCACCGGGGAGCTGTTTTTT.

The V and J genes are TRBV10-1 and TRBJ2-2; no definite D call. V dropped 3 bases and J dropped 3 bases, with 5 bases sitting between them. The germline CDR1 and CDR2 sequences are WNHNN and SYGVQD (reference sequence). This CDR3 spans 13 amino acids. CDR3 loop: CASSEQYTGELFF. CDR3 nucleotide sequence: TGCGCCAGCAGTGAACAATACACCGGGGAGCTGTTTTTT.

This rearrangement joins TRBV6-5 to TRBJ2-7, with 9 bases lining up with TRBD2. The CDR3 runs 15 residues. Losses at the gene ends were 1 base for V and 3 bases for J; bases not matched to a gene: 4. Germline values: CDR1 MNHEY, CDR2 SVGAGI. The CDR3 is CASSYFSGRGYEQYF. CDR3 DNA: TGTGCCAGCAGTTACTTTAGCGGGAGAGGCTACGAGCAGTACTTC.

The rearrangement uses TRBV27 and TRBJ2-7, with D possibly matching TRBD2 (6 bases). V was clipped by 5 bases and J by 6 bases, with 17 bases between them. There are 14 residues in the CDR3. CDR1 and CDR2 from the germline V gene are MNHEY and SMNVEV (reference sequence). CDR3 residues: CASSTTPGLREQYF. Written as DNA, the CDR3 is TGTGCCAGCAGTACGACGCCGGGACTCCGCGAGCAGTACTTC.

This CDR3 reads CASSLSRTSGTRTGELFF. DNA for the CDR3: TGTGCCAGTAGCCTTTCAAGGACTAGCGGGACGAGAACCGGGGAGCTGTTTTTT. V usage is TRBV19 and J usage is TRBJ2-2; 12 bases align to TRBD2. Germline CDR1 reads LNHDA; CDR2 reads SQIVND (reference sequence). There are 18 residues in the CDR3. The ends lost 6 bases at V and 5 bases at J; junction bases unmatched: 13.

A few counts support this clonotype. The J gene is TRBJ1-2, the V gene TRBV19; 7 nucleotides agree with TRBD1. Losses at the gene ends were 3 bases for V and 7 bases for J; bases not matched to a gene: 8. The germline gives CDR1 LNHDA, CDR2 SQIVND (reference sequence). The CDR3 is 14 residues long. This chain's CDR3 is CASSIGGGYSGYTF. CDR3 nucleotide sequence: TGTGCCAGTAGTATTGGAGGGGGCTACTCTGGCTACACCTTC.